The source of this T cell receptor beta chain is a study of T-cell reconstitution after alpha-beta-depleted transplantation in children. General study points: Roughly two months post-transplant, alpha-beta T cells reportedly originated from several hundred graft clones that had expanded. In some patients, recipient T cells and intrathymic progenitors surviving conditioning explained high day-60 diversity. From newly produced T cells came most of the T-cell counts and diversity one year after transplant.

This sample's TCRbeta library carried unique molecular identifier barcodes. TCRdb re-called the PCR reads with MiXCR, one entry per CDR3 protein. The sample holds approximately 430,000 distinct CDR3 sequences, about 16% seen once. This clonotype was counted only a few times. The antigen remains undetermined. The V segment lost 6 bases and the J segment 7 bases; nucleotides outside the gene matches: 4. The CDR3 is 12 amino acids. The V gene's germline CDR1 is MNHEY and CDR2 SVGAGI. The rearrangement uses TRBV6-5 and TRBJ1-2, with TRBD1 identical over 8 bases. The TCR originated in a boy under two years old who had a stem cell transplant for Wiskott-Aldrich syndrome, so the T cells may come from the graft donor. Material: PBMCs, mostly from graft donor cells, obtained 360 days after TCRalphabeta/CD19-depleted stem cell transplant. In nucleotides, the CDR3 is TGTGCCAGCAGCCAGGGGGCAAGTGGCTACACCTTC. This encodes CASSQGASGYTF.